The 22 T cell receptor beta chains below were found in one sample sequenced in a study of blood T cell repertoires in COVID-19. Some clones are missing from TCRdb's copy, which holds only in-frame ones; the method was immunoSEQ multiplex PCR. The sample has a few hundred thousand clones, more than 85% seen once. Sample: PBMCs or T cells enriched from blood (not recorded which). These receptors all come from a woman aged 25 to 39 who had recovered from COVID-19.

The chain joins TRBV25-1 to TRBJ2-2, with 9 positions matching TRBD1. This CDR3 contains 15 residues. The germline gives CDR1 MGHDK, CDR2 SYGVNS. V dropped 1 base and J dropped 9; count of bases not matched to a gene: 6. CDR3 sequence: CASSELTGGARELFF. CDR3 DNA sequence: TGTGCCAGCAGTGAATTAACAGGGGGCGCGAGGGAGCTGTTTTTT.

This CDR3 reads CASSSTGGVSYGYTF. As DNA, the CDR3 is TGTGCCAGTAGTTCCACAGGGGGCGTAAGCTATGGCTACACCTTC. The V call is TRBV19, the J call TRBJ1-2; the match to TRBD1 covers 9 bases. Germline V CDR1 and CDR2: LNHDA, SQIVND (reference sequence). V lost 5 bases and J lost 4; bases outside the gene matches: 8. CDR3 size: 15 residues.

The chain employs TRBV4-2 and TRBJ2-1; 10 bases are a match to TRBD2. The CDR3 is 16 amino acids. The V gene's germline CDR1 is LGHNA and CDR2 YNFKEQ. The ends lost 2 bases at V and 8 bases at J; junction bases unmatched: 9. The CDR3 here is CASSQLASGRTDEQFF. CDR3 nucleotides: TGTGCCAGCAGCCAATTGGCTAGCGGGAGAACAGATGAGCAGTTCTTC.

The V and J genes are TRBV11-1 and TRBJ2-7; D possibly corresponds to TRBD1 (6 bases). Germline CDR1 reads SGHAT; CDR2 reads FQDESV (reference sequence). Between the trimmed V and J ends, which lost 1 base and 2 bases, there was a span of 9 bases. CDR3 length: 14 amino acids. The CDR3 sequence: CASSLVGAPYEQYF. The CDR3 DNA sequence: TGTGCCAGCAGCTTAGTGGGGGCGCCCTACGAGCAGTACTTC.

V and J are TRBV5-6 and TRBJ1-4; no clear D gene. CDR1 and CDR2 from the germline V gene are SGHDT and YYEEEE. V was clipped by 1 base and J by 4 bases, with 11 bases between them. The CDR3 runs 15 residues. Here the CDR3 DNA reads TGTGCCAGCAGCTTGCGTAGATTGAATAATGAAAAACTGTTTTTT. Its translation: CASSLRRLNNEKLFF.

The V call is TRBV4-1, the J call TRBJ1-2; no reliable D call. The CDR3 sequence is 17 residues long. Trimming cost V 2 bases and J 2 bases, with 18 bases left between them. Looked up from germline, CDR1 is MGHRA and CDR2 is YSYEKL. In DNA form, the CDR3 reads TGCGCCAGCAGCCAACCTTCTTTACGGCGGGGAAACTATGGCTACACCTTC. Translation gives CASSQPSLRRGNYGYTF.

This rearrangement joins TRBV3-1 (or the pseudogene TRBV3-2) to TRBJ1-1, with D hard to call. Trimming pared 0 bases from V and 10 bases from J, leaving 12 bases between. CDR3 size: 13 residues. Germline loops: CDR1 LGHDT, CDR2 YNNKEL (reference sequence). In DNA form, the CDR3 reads TGTGCCAGCAGCCAAGATCTGTTCGGGTCAGCTTTCTTT. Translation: CASSQDLFGSAFF.

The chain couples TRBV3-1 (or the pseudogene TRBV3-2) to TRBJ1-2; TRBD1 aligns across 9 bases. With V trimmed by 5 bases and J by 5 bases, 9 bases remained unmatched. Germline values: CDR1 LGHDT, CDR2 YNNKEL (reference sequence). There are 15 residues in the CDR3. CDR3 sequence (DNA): TGTGCCAGCAGCTATGCGGACAGGGGCCTATATGGCTACACCTTC. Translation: CASSYADRGLYGYTF.

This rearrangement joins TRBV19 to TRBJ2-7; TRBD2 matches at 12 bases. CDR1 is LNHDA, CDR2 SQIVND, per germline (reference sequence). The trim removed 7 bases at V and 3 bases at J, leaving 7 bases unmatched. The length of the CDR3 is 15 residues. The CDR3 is CASIPSGRAVYEQYF. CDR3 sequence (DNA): TGTGCCAGTATTCCTAGCGGGAGGGCCGTCTACGAGCAGTACTTC.

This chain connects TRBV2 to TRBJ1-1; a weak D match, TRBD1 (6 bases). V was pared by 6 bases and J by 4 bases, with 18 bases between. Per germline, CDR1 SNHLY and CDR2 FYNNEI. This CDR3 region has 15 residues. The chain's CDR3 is CASSDPTGPGTEAFF. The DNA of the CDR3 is TGTGCCAGCAGCGACCCGACAGGCCCAGGCACTGAAGCTTTCTTT.

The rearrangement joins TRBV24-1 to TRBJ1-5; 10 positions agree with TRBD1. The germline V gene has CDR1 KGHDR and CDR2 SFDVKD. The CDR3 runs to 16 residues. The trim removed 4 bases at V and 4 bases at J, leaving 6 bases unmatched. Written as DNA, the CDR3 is TGTGCCACCAGTGACCCAAGACAGGGGGCGAATCAGCCCCAGCATTTT. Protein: CATSDPRQGANQPQHF.

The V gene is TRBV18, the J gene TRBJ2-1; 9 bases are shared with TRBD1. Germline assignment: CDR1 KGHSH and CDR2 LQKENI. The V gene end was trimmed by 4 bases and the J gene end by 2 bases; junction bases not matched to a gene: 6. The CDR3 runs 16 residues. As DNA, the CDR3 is TGTGCCAGCTCACTTGCCACAGGGGGCCCCTACAATGAGCAGTTCTTC. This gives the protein CASSLATGGPYNEQFF.

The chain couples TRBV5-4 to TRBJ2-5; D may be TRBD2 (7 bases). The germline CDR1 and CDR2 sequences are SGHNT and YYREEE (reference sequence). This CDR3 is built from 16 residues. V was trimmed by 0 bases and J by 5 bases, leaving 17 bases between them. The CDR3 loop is CASSLASGAGAETQYF. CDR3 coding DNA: TGTGCCAGCAGCTTGGCCTCCGGGGCGGGGGCGGAGACCCAGTACTTC.

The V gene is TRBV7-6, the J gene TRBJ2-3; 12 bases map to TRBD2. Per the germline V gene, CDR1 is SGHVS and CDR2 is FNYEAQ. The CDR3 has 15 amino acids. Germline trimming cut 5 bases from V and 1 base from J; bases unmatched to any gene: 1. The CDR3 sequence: CASSPSGRGTDTQYF. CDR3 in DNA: TGTGCCAGCAGCCCTAGCGGGAGGGGCACAGATACGCAGTATTTT.

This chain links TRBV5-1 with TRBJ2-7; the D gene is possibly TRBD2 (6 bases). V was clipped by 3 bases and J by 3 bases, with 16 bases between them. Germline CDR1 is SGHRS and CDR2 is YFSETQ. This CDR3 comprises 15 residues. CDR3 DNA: TGCGCCAGCAGCTACGGGGACCGGGAGATCTACGAGCAGTACTTC. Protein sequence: CASSYGDREIYEQYF.

The CDR3 DNA follows: TGTGCCAGCAGTCCCCACTTCGCGGGGAGGGGCAATGAGCAGTTCTTC. As protein: CASSPHFAGRGNEQFF. The genes are TRBV28 and TRBJ2-1, with 7 bases lining up with TRBD2. The V gene's germline CDR1 is MDHEN and CDR2 SYDVKM. The CDR3 is made up of 16 amino acids. The V and J ends lost 5 bases and 6 bases, in that order; junction bases with no gene match: 13.

This chain's CDR3 is CASSPTAGENTGELFF. CDR3 DNA sequence: TGTGCCAGCAGCCCCACCGCGGGGGAAAACACCGGGGAGCTGTTTTTT. The V call is TRBV3-1 (or the pseudogene TRBV3-2), the J call TRBJ2-2; 7 bases align to TRBD2. Trimming cost V 4 bases and J 2 bases; bases outside gene matches: 7. The CDR3 runs 16 residues. Germline V gene sequence: CDR1 LGHDT, CDR2 YNNKEL (reference sequence).

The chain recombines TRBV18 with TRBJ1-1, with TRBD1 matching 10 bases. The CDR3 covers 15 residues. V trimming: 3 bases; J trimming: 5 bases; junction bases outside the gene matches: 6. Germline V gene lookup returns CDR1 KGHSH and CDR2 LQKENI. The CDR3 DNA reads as TGTGCCAGCTCACCTCGGACAGGGGGGAGGACTGAAGCTTTCTTT. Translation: CASSPRTGGRTEAFF.

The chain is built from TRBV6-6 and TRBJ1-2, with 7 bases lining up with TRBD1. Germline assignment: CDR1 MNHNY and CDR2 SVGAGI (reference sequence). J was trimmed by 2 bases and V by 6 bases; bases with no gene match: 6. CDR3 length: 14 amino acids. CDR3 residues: CASSSGQANYGYTF. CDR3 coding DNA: TGTGCCAGCAGCTCCGGACAGGCAAACTATGGCTACACCTTC.

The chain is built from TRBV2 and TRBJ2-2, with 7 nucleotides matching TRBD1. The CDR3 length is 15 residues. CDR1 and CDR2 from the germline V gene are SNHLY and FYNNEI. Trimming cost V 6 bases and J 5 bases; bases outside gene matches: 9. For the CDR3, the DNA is TGTGCCAGCAGCGGGACAGCGATGGAGACCGGGGAGCTGTTTTTT. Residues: CASSGTAMETGELFF.

The CDR3 DNA reads TGTGCCAGTAGTCGGGGTGGAGAGTCTGAAAAACTGTTTTTT. It translates to CASSRGGESEKLFF. This rearrangement joins TRBV19 to TRBJ1-4; the D is unclear. The V end was cut by 5 bases, the J end by 7 bases, with 14 bases between. There are 14 residues in the CDR3. From germline, CDR1 is LNHDA and CDR2 SQIVND (reference sequence).

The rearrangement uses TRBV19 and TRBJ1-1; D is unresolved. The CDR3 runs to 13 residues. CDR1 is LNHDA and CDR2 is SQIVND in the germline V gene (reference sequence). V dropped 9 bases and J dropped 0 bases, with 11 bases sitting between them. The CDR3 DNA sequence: TGTGCCAGCCGGCCGACTCTGAACACTGAAGCTTTCTTT. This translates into CASRPTLNTEAFF.